These 2 T cell receptor beta chains originate from one sample sequenced in a study of T-cell memory formation after mild COVID-19. MiXCR, applied by TCRdb to the 5' RACE reads, yields one record per CDR3 protein. The repertoire consists of about 390,000 distinct CDR3 sequences, with 15% to 20% occurring once and the leading ten covering under 25%. The sample consisted of PBMCs or a T cell subset sorted from them (not recorded which). The receptors originated from a man aged 18 to 30 who had mild COVID-19 (a few samples of this study predate the infection). Cell type and time point are not known.

This clonotype was seen a handful of times. The genes are TRBV27 and TRBJ1-4; no reliable D call. The CDR3 is 14 amino acids. The V end was cut by 4 bases, the J end by 8 bases, with 14 bases between. From germline, CDR1 is MNHEY and CDR2 SMNVEV (reference sequence). The DNA for the CDR3 is TGTGCCAGCAGTTCCCCGGGCCTCGGGGAAAAACTGTTTTTT. Translation gives CASSSPGLGEKLFF.

This clonotype was picked up a small number of times. V gene TRBV7-6 combines with J gene TRBJ2-5; no reliable D call. This CDR3 has 12 residues. V lost 1 base and J lost 5, with 5 bases in between. Germline CDR1 is SGHVS and CDR2 is FNYEAQ. DNA for the CDR3: TGTGCCAGCAGCTTAGATCCGGAGACCCAGTACTTC. This gives the protein CASSLDPETQYF.